A selection of T cell receptor beta chains follows, all from one sample in a study of blood T cell repertoires in COVID-19. Libraries were prepared by immunoSEQ multiplex PCR; TCRdb keeps only in-frame clonotypes and omits some of them. The sample carries some 220,000 clones, roughly four fifths recorded once. Sequencing was done on a sample of PBMCs or T cells enriched from blood (not recorded which). The source of these receptors is a woman aged 40-49 years with acute COVID-19. Both conserved end residues are part of each CDR3. D genes are given only for firm matches. Only part of the rows carry a size: once, few, many, or a class if the clone is expanded.

TRBJ2-7,-,-,TRBV15,CATSRAGTYSYEQYF,TGTGCCACCAGCAGAGCAGGGACTTATTCCTACGAGCAGTACTTC
TRBJ2-7,-,TRBD2,TRBV28,CAITRTSGRAHEQYF,TGTGCCATCACACGGACTAGCGGGAGGGCCCACGAGCAGTACTTC
TRBJ1-5,-,-,TRBV5-1,CASSKDGSSNQPQHF,TGCGCCAGCAGCAAGGACGGGAGTAGCAATCAGCCCCAGCATTTT
TRBJ2-7,-,-,TRBV19,CASSIGSVGGNSYEQYF,TGTGCCAGTAGTATAGGTTCGGTTGGCGGAAACTCCTACGAGCAGTACTTC
TRBJ2-2,once,-,TRBV6-5,CATRGTANTGELFF,TGTGCCACCCGGGGGACAGCGAACACCGGGGAGCTGTTTTTT
TRBJ1-5,-,-,TRBV6-2/TRBV6-3,CASSAGTGRPQHF,TGTGCCAGCAGCGCAGGGACCGGGAGGCCCCAGCATTTT
TRBJ1-3,-,-,TRBV3-1/TRBV3-2,CASSLDELHSGNTIYF,TGTGCCAGCAGCCTAGATGAACTGCACTCTGGAAACACCATATATTTT
TRBJ2-2,-,TRBD2,TRBV3-1/TRBV3-2,CASSQRGGDTGELFF,TGTGCCAGCAGCCAACGTGGGGGGGACACCGGGGAGCTGTTTTTT
TRBJ2-7,-,-,TRBV28,CASSLGGSYEQYF,TGTGCCAGCAGTTTAGGCGGGTCCTACGAGCAGTACTTC
TRBJ1-2,few,TRBD1,TRBV7-9,CASSSPGQGASGYTF,TGTGCCAGCAGCTCACCGGGACAGGGGGCTAGTGGCTACACCTTC
TRBJ2-5,many,-,TRBV7-9,CASSKGDETQYF,TGTGCCAGCAGCAAGGGGGACGAGACCCAGTACTTC
TRBJ2-3,once,-,TRBV6-5,CASRSTSLGTDTQYF,TGTGCCAGCAGATCGACTAGTCTAGGTACAGATACGCAGTATTTT
TRBJ1-1,-,-,TRBV7-9,CASSPGANLNTEAFF,TGTGCCAGCAGCCCCGGTGCGAACTTGAACACTGAAGCTTTCTTT
TRBJ2-1,once,TRBD2,TRBV7-2,CASTQAGVYNEQFF,TGTGCCAGCACCCAGGCGGGGGTCTACAATGAGCAGTTCTTC
TRBJ2-7,-,TRBD1,TRBV3-1/TRBV3-2,CASSQEYRTGGSYEQYF,TGTGCCAGCAGCCAAGAATATCGGACAGGGGGTTCCTACGAGCAGTACTTC
TRBJ1-2,few,-,TRBV19,CASSIETADYGYTF,TGTGCCAGTAGTATCGAGACAGCCGACTATGGCTACACCTTC
TRBJ2-7,-,TRBD2,TRBV19,CASTPEGTSGATYEQYF,TGTGCCAGTACCCCCGAGGGGACTAGTGGGGCTACCTACGAGCAGTACTTC
TRBJ1-4,-,TRBD1,TRBV10-2,CASSASGTGYEKLFF,TGCGCCAGCAGTGCATCCGGGACAGGCTATGAAAAACTGTTTTTT
TRBJ1-6,-,-,TRBV4-1,CASSPPFRENSYNSPLHF,TGCGCCAGCAGCCCCCCTTTCCGGGAAAACTCCTATAATTCACCCCTCCACTTT
TRBJ2-2,-,TRBD2,TRBV5-1,CASSFVREPAGELFF,TGCGCCAGCAGCTTTGTGCGGGAGCCGGCCGGGGAGCTGTTTTTT
TRBJ2-2,-,TRBD1,TRBV5-4,CASRAGTGSVGELFF,TGTGCCAGCAGGGCCGGGACAGGGAGTGTCGGGGAGCTGTTTTTT
TRBJ1-1,-,TRBD1,TRBV5-4,CASSLATGYAFF,TGTGCCAGCAGCTTGGCGACAGGGTATGCTTTCTTT
TRBJ2-3,-,-,TRBV11-2,CASSLDRGGTQYF,TGTGCCAGCAGCTTAGATAGGGGGGGGACGCAGTATTTT
TRBJ2-7,once,TRBD1,TRBV19,CASSPGQGAPYEQYF,TGTGCCAGTAGCCCCGGGCAGGGGGCCCCCTACGAGCAGTACTTC
TRBJ1-4,few,-,TRBV3-1/TRBV3-2,CASSPQILQNEKLFF,TGTGCCAGCAGCCCCCAAATCCTGCAGAATGAAAAACTGTTTTTT
TRBJ1-5,-,-,TRBV7-2,CASSPAWGDQPQHF,TGTGCCAGCAGCCCAGCCTGGGGGGATCAGCCCCAGCATTTT
TRBJ2-5,once,-,TRBV3-1/TRBV3-2,CASSPPGPETQYF,TGTGCCAGCAGCCCTCCAGGGCCGGAGACCCAGTACTTC
TRBJ2-1,-,TRBD2,TRBV7-2,CASRYTPRLAVYNEQFF,TGTGCCAGCAGATACACCCCCCGGCTAGCGGTCTACAATGAGCAGTTCTTC
TRBJ1-5,-,-,TRBV12-3/TRBV12-4,CASSPLLGQPQHF,TGTGCCAGCAGCCCCCTACTTGGTCAGCCCCAGCATTTT
TRBJ2-2,many,-,TRBV5-1,CASRLDFNTGELFF,TGCGCCAGCAGGCTGGACTTCAACACCGGGGAGCTGTTTTTT
TRBJ1-4,-,-,TRBV28,CASSGRLNGEKLFF,TGTGCCAGCAGCGGGAGGCTTAATGGGGAAAAACTGTTTTTT
TRBJ1-3,-,TRBD1,TRBV3-1/TRBV3-2,CASSFGQGAIGNTIYF,TGTGCCAGCAGCTTTGGACAGGGGGCAATCGGAAACACCATATATTTT
TRBJ1-2,once,-,TRBV7-2,CASSGSGNYYGYTF,TGTGCCAGCAGCGGTAGCGGGAACTACTATGGCTACACCTTC
TRBJ1-1,-,-,TRBV10-2,CASSEPRGGRTEAFF,TGCGCCAGCAGTGAACCCAGAGGGGGTCGCACTGAAGCTTTCTTT
TRBJ1-1,-,-,TRBV28,CASTPRGANTEAFF,TGTGCCAGCACCCCCCGGGGGGCGAACACTGAAGCTTTCTTT
TRBJ1-2,-,-,TRBV7-9,CASSLALDRGYTF,TGTGCCAGCAGCTTAGCGCTAGACAGGGGCTACACCTTC
TRBJ2-1,once,TRBD2,TRBV28,CASSSAGVGFDEQFF,TGTGCCAGCAGTTCCGCGGGAGTGGGGTTCGATGAGCAGTTCTTC
TRBJ2-1,-,-,TRBV5-4,CASSFTSGDREQFF,TGTGCCAGCAGCTTTACTAGTGGGGATAGGGAGCAGTTCTTC
TRBJ1-2,-,TRBD1,TRBV28,CASSLMGTGSYGYTF,TGTGCCAGCAGTTTGATGGGGACAGGGTCCTATGGCTACACCTTC
TRBJ1-6,-,-,TRBV9,CASSVTGDNSPLHF,TGTGCCAGCAGCGTGACAGGAGATAATTCACCCCTCCACTTT
TRBJ2-7,-,TRBD2,TRBV11-1,CASSPPREDYEQYF,TGTGCCAGCAGCCCGCCCCGGGAGGACTACGAGCAGTACTTC
TRBJ2-7,once,-,TRBV28,CASRSSTRLSGFYEQYF,TGTGCCAGCAGGTCCAGCACGAGGTTAAGCGGTTTCTACGAGCAGTACTTC
TRBJ1-1,once,-,TRBV4-2,CASSQDQAEEAFF,TGTGCCAGCAGCCAAGATCAGGCAGAAGAAGCTTTCTTT
TRBJ1-4,few,-,TRBV5-1,CASSLGQKNEKLFF,TGCGCCAGCAGCTTGGGACAGAAGAATGAAAAACTGTTTTTT
TRBJ1-2,once,TRBD1,TRBV28,CASSLPTGTGYTF,TGTGCCAGCAGCCTTCCGACAGGGACTGGCTACACCTTC
TRBJ1-1,-,TRBD1,TRBV27,CASSSGQGGMSNTEAFF,TGTGCCAGCAGCTCCGGACAGGGGGGAATGTCGAACACTGAAGCTTTCTTT
TRBJ1-1,-,-,TRBV29-1,CSVALQMNTEAFF,TGCAGCGTTGCCCTACAGATGAACACTGAAGCTTTCTTT
TRBJ2-1,-,TRBD2,TRBV27,CASSFGTSGGNEQFF,TGTGCCAGCAGCTTCGGGACTAGCGGGGGCAATGAGCAGTTCTTC